Presented here are 6 T cell receptor beta chains from one specimen sequenced in a study of PD-L1 blockade in urothelial cancer (dated 2017 in TCRdb). Libraries were prepared through the immunoSEQ multiplex PCR assay. TCRdb re-hosts the immuneACCESS table, in-frame sequences only. Its copies lack some clones; in the studies checked, an unresolved V gene accounts for under half of them, and the cause for the rest is not known. The sample profile shows roughly 28,000 clones; 84% of them were found once. Around 3% of the sample is in the top ten clones. The time point label of this sample denotes: peripheral blood 6 weeks after treatment start. Sequenced material: PBMCs, taken around atezolizumab (anti-PD-L1) treatment. These receptors were taken from a man between 65 and 79 years old with urothelial cancer.

The chain recombines TRBV10-3 with TRBJ1-3, with 8 bases that match TRBD1. J lost 0 bases, V lost 10 bases, and 8 bases had no gene match. The germline gives CDR1 ENHRY, CDR2 SYGVKD. CDR3 length: 15 residues. In nucleotides, the CDR3 is TGTGCCACCGGGGGACAGGTTGACTCTGGAAACACCATATATTTT. This encodes CATGGQVDSGNTIYF.

The chain employs TRBV5-6 and TRBJ2-2; D might be TRBD2 (5 bases). V was cut by 2 bases and J by 7 bases, with 9 bases left in between. Germline values: CDR1 SGHDT, CDR2 YYEEEE. The CDR3 is 13 residues long. The CDR3 DNA sequence: TGTGCCAGCAGCTTCGTCCGGGGCGGGGAGCTGTTTTTT. It codes for CASSFVRGGELFF. The full variable domain, with the rest looked up from reference TRBV5-6 and TRBJ2-2, is DAGVTQSPTHLIKTRGQQVTLRCSPKSGHDTVSWYQQALGQGPQFIFQYYEEEERQRGNFPDRFSGHQFPNYSSELNVNALLLGDSALYLCASSFVRGGELFFGEGSRLTVL.

The count of this clone is one. The CDR3, as DNA: TGTGCCAGCAGTGAAATCCGACAGGGGACCTATGGCTACACCTTC. This encodes CASSEIRQGTYGYTF. The chain joins TRBV6-1 to TRBJ1-2, with TRBD1 matching 8 bases. The CDR3 is 15 residues long. V shed 2 bases, J shed 4 bases, and the junction held 6 bases outside the gene matches. The germline V gene has CDR1 MNHNS and CDR2 SASEGT.

The V gene is TRBV5-8, the J gene TRBJ1-5, with a possible D match to TRBD1 (5 bases). There are 14 residues in the CDR3. Germline-derived CDR1 and CDR2 are SGHTS and YDEGEE. Trimming removed 7 bases at V and 4 bases at J, with 15 bases between. The CDR3 nucleotides read TGTGCCAGCGGCAAGGGGTATGGTAATCAGCCCCAGCATTTT. Its translation: CASGKGYGNQPQHF.

This clone was seen once. V gene TRBV7-2 combines with J gene TRBJ1-1; the D gene is possibly TRBD1 (6 bases). V gave up 5 bases and J gave up 2 bases, with 12 bases separating them. The germline CDR1 and CDR2 sequences are SGHTA and FQGNSA. The CDR3 sequence is 14 residues long. CDR3 amino acids: CASSGRGRNTEAFF. The CDR3 DNA reads TGTGCCAGCAGCGGCAGGGGTAGAAACACTGAAGCTTTCTTT.

The chain employs TRBV2 and TRBJ2-7; 13 nucleotides match TRBD2. Trimming removed 4 bases from V and 4 bases from J; junction bases left unmatched: 13. The CDR3 has 18 amino acids. Germline assignment: CDR1 SNHLY and CDR2 FYNNEI. The CDR3: CASSGWTSGGIEKYEQYF. The CDR3 DNA follows: TGTGCCAGCAGTGGGTGGACTAGCGGGGGAATAGAGAAATACGAGCAGTACTTC.